The subject of this entry is one T cell receptor beta chain. This entry belongs to a study of blood T cell repertoires in COVID-19. In the study overall: Both acute and convalescent COVID-19 samples were obtained from the United States, Italy and Spain. PBMCs, B-cell-depleted T cells, or T cells provided the cDNA or gDNA that made up the material.

Per the original data handling: Reference gene primer amplification yielded estimated nucleated cell counts. Assay: immunoSEQ multiplex PCR; the TCRdb copy retains only in-frame clones and omits some. From that table come the V and J calls and clone size; the DNA was used to work out D and trimming. The sample holds roughly 230,000 clones, 80% to 90% seen once. The V gene's germline CDR1 is SGHNT and CDR2 YYREEE (reference sequence). The CDR3 has 15 amino acids. V lost 4 bases, J lost 4 bases, and 14 bases lay in between. Seattle patients were enrolled during active infection and followed longitudinally.

The TCR originated in an elderly woman with COVID-19, enrolled during active disease. The V call is TRBV5-4, the J call TRBJ2-2; D perhaps matches TRBD2 (6 bases). Sequences were obtained from peripheral blood. In DNA form, the CDR3 reads TGTGCCAGCAGCGGAGGGCAACCATTCACCGGGGAGCTGTTTTTT. The encoded protein is CASSGGQPFTGELFF. The full variable domain, rest sourced from reference TRBV5-4 and TRBJ2-2, is ETGVTQSPTHLIKTRGQQVTLRCSSQSGHNTVSWYQQALGQGPQFIFQYYREEENGRGNFPPRFSGLQFPNYSSELNVNALELDDSALYLCASSGGQPFTGELFFGEGSRLTVL.